The TCR beta chain under discussion was sequenced for a study of Ad26.COV2.S vaccination and SARS-CoV-2 variants. CDR1 is LNHDA and CDR2 is SQIVND in the germline V gene (reference sequence). Losses at the gene ends were 7 bases for V and 0 bases for J; bases not matched to a gene: 5. There are 14 residues in the CDR3. Treatment of the sample: about 20 received Ad26.COV2.S at low or high dose, single or two shots; roughly five received placebo; per-sample allocation not given. Sampling took place 63 days after the first vaccine or placebo injection. The protocol was immunoSEQ multiplex PCR, while the TCRdb copy is restricted to in-frame clones and leaves out a portion. The sample has about 400,000 clones, approximately 91% seen once.

The sequencing here drew on peripheral blood, taken in a trial of Ad26.COV2.S vaccine versus placebo. This clonotype was obtained from a person between 18 and 59 years old who received the Ad26.COV2.S COVID-19 vaccine or a placebo. This sequence joins TRBV19 and TRBJ1-1; TRBD1 agrees at 7 bases. The CDR3 DNA follows: TGTGCCAGTACCAGGGGGGGCATGAACACTGAAGCTTTCTTT. Translating gives CASTRGGMNTEAFF.